This entry concerns a single T cell receptor beta chain. This clone was detected only a few times. What this receptor recognizes is not known. No clone much larger than this one lies a single base away; base qualities are absent. The sample comes from a study of blood T cell repertoires in COVID-19 (dated by TCRdb to the early 2020s). About the full investigation: Samples covering the acute and convalescent phases of COVID-19 were provided by collaborators in the United States, Italy and Spain. Where available, HLA class I and class II types were taken from metadata supplied by the sample provider and were not determined by assay-based typing. The material from the prospective study consisted of cDNA or gDNA derived from T cells, B-cell-depleted T cells, or PBMCs. Deeply sampled blood TCRbeta repertoires from subjects exposed to, actively infected with, or recovered from COVID-19 were included in the dataset. The samples were drawn from two sources: the first 160 participants of the ongoing ImmuneRACE study, and over 1,000 subjects contributed by 6 global collaborators. The repertoires were released in a freely available public database meant as a resource for research on the immune response to SARS-CoV-2. Sample metadata almost always included a de-identified subject ID, COVID-19 status, age in years and sex. Findings and caveats that apply to the study as a whole: The amount of clinical and demographic metadata varied by source and participant and was provided uncurated.

Participants in the prospective study were enrolled through a virtual design, were aged 18 to 89 years, and lived in roughly 24 United States geographic areas. In the prospective study, cohorts were assigned on the basis of participant-reported clinical history obtained from a screening survey and a study questionnaire. ImmuneRACE Cohort 3 recovered participants were defined by two consecutive negative NP/OP PCR tests, healthcare professional clearance, or symptom resolution. In the prospective study, mobile phlebotomists collected whole blood, serum and a nasopharyngeal or oropharyngeal swab from each participant. Prospective study participants could optionally give additional blood draws and questionnaires over an approximately 2-month period. Prospective study blood samples were shipped either frozen or at room temperature before DNA extraction. Reading from cysteine to phenylalanine, the CDR3 counts 15 amino acids. Only CDR3 DNA is held: 45 bases, read in frame from base 1. The junction shows trimming of 6 bases on V and 5 bases on J, and the gene matches do not reach 8 bases of it. Via the germline V gene, CDR1 is WSHSY and CDR2 SAAADI.

TCRbeta CDR3 regions were amplified from genomic DNA using the immunoSEQ Assay, a bias-controlled multiplex PCR. As for the original processing: Within the assay, amplification of reference gene primers was used to estimate how many nucleated cells each sample contained. To quantify the absolute abundance of each unique TCRbeta CDR3 rearrangement, sequence reads were collapsed and filtered. For each sample, productive Simpson clonality was calculated as the square root of Simpson's diversity index across productive rearrangements. This is the immuneACCESS table as TCRdb keeps it, with only in-frame sequences that have V and J called. A part of the clones is gone; compared with another copy, unresolved V genes explain less than half, and the rest is unexplained. For V, J and clone size, that table is used; D and trimming come from the DNA. Here the sample has 190,000 or so clones; 65% to 85% occur a single time. Less than 8.5% of the sample belongs to the ten largest clones.

The sequenced sample was PBMCs or T cells enriched from blood (not recorded which). Recombination connected TRBV10-2 to TRBJ1-2; TRBD1 agrees with 11 junctional bases. The sequence came from a man aged 35 to 55 who had recovered from COVID-19. The DNA sequence is as follows: TGCGCCAGCAGACCGGGGACAGGGGGAATGTATGGCTACACCTTC. This codes for CASRPGTGGMYGYTF.